This paragraph reports one TCR beta chain. The record originates from a study of blood T cell repertoires in COVID-19. This CDR3 contains 15 residues. Trimming took 0 bases from V and 3 from J, leaving 11 bases between them. Germline V CDR1 and CDR2: LGHNA, YNFKEQ. Patients at the Seattle site were enrolled during active infection and followed longitudinally. Clones were read by immunoSEQ multiplex PCR, and TCRdb kept only the in-frame ones, dropping some. The sample holds around 130,000 clones, around nine tenths seen once. Material for sequencing was peripheral blood. The gene calls are TRBV4-2 and TRBJ1-2, with D maybe TRBD1 (6 bases). The TCR comes from a man in his sixties with COVID-19, enrolled during active disease. CDR3 DNA: TGTGCCAGCAGCCAAGACTACAGGGTGGACTATGGCTACACCTTC. It translates to CASSQDYRVDYGYTF.